This T cell receptor beta chain came from a study of blood T cells in healthy people across ages. Findings and limits, study-wide: Per million T cells, the diversity of TCR beta decreased roughly linearly as age advanced.

In its sample, this clonotype was seen once. No antigen is known for it. The CDR3 totals 16 residues. CDR1 LGHNA and CDR2 YNFKEQ come from the germline V gene. V lost 5 bases and J lost 10; bases outside the gene matches: 12. Alongside a J-beta primer mix, a sample-barcoded 5' primer served in a second PCR lasting roughly 6 to 11 cycles. TCRdb redid the calling of the 5' RACE reads with MiXCR, one entry per CDR3 protein. The sample carries 800,000 to 950,000 distinct CDR3 sequences, just under 30% recorded once. These data are also associated with another study on T cells of mothers and their children.

Sequencing was carried out using blood. The clonotype originates from a woman between 40 and 55 years old in good health. The chain uses TRBV4-2 and TRBJ2-1, with 12 bases lining up with TRBD2. The CDR3 DNA follows: TGTGCCAGCAGCTCCTCCCCTAGCGGGGGGGCCTACGAGCAGTTCTTC. This codes for CASSSSPSGGAYEQFF.